The 28 T cell receptor beta chains reported below all come from one sample, sequenced in a study of radiation and T cells in renal cell carcinoma (dated by TCRdb to the early 2020s). Receptor amplification or capture employed the immunoSEQ multiplex PCR assay. The table was pulled from immuneACCESS by TCRdb, which kept in-frame rearrangements only. Such tables lose some clones; where checked, under half of the loss comes from unresolved V genes, and the rest has no known cause. The sample contains about 78,000 clones, 80% to 90% of them found a single time. The ten largest clones add up to 6% of the sample. The time point label of this sample denotes: blood 4 weeks post-SBRT, at nephrectomy. The treatment or condition label, read with the paper, signifies: 15 Gy SBRT to primary tumor, nephrectomy 4 weeks later. Sequenced here: blood, sampled from a patient whose treatment included radiotherapy and nephrectomy. Receptor source: a woman aged 70 to 79 with renal cell carcinoma.

This rearrangement joins TRBV7-6 to TRBJ2-7; D unclear. The CDR3 is made up of 13 amino acids. Germline CDR1 and CDR2: SGHVS and FNYEAQ. Deletions cut 3 bases from V and 3 bases from J, with 9 bases between. This CDR3 is CASSLYRFYEQYF. CDR3 coding DNA: TGTGCCAGCAGCTTGTACCGGTTCTACGAGCAGTACTTC. Full variable domain (remainder filled in from reference TRBV7-6 and TRBJ2-7): GAGVSQSPRYKVTKRGQDVALRCDPISGHVSLYWYRQALGQGPEFLTYFNYEAQQDKSGLPNDRFSAERPEGSISTLTIQRTEQRDSAMYRCASSLYRFYEQYFGPGTRLTVT.

This clone has only one observation. In nucleotides, the CDR3 is TGTGCCAGCAGCCCGGGGCAGGAGAGAGCTGAAGCTTTCTTT. Translated: CASSPGQERAEAFF. The gene calls are TRBV7-2 and TRBJ1-1, with D perhaps matching TRBD1 (5 bases). Germline V gene lookup returns CDR1 SGHTA and CDR2 FQGNSA. The ends were cut back, 5 bases at V and 6 bases at J, with 16 bases in the middle. The CDR3 runs 14 residues.

Only a few counts were recorded for this clone. The chain uses TRBV23-1 and TRBJ2-2; D assignment may be TRBD1 or TRBD2 (5 bases each). TRBV23-1 is known as an ORF, though its function is uncertain. This CDR3 has 14 amino acids. Trimming took off 11 bases at V and 1 base at J, with 14 bases between the two ends. CDR3 amino acids: CAGTFRGNTGELFF. The CDR3, as DNA: TGCGCCGGGACCTTCCGGGGGAACACCGGGGAGCTGTTTTTT.

This chain connects TRBV4-3 to TRBJ2-7, with D perhaps matching TRBD1 (5 bases). The CDR3 sequence is 16 residues long. Germline values: CDR1 LGHNA, CDR2 YSLEER. Between the trimmed V and J ends, which lost 0 bases and 2 bases, there was a span of 14 bases. In DNA form, the CDR3 reads TGCGCCAGCAGCCAAGATATAACAGGTTCCGCCTACGAGCAGTACTTC. Translating it yields CASSQDITGSAYEQYF.

The rearrangement links TRBV7-8 to TRBJ2-2; a possible D gene is TRBD1 (6 bases). Deletions cut 2 bases from V and 4 bases from J, with 11 bases between. There are 15 residues in the CDR3. Germline-derived CDR1 and CDR2 are SGHVS and FQNEAQ. This CDR3 is CASSLPRGPTGELFF. DNA of the CDR3: TGTGCCAGCAGCTTACCCAGGGGTCCCACCGGGGAGCTGTTTTTT.

The chain uses TRBV25-1 and TRBJ2-2; 13 positions agree with TRBD2. Germline values: CDR1 MGHDK, CDR2 SYGVNS. The CDR3 extends over 17 amino acids. Germline trimming cut 5 bases from V and 0 bases from J; bases unmatched to any gene: 3. The CDR3 loop reads CASSLGLAGPNTGELFF. The DNA of the CDR3 is TGTGCCAGCAGTTTGGGACTAGCGGGACCGAACACCGGGGAGCTGTTTTTT. Looking up the rest from reference TRBV25-1 and TRBJ2-2 gives the full variable domain: EADIYQTPRYLVIGTGKKITLECSQTMGHDKMYWYQQDPGMELHLIHYSYGVNSTEKGDLSSESTVSRIRTEHFPLTLESARPSHTSQYLCASSLGLAGPNTGELFFGEGSRLTVL.

The chain carries TRBV5-1 and TRBJ1-1; 7 positions match TRBD1. CDR1 and CDR2 from the germline V gene are SGHRS and YFSETQ. Losses at the gene ends were 4 bases for V and 3 bases for J; bases not matched to a gene: 6. This CDR3 comprises 14 residues. The CDR3 spells CASSTGTDYTEAFF. In DNA form, the CDR3 reads TGCGCCAGCAGCACCGGGACAGATTACACTGAAGCTTTCTTT.

This sequence joins TRBV7-6 and TRBJ1-2; D possibly corresponds to TRBD1 (6 bases). V was trimmed by 5 bases and J by 0 bases, leaving 10 bases between them. This CDR3 region has 14 residues. CDR1 SGHVS and CDR2 FNYEAQ come from the germline V gene. CDR3 residues: CASSPRTANYGYTF. Here the CDR3 DNA reads TGTGCCAGCAGCCCAAGGACAGCTAACTATGGCTACACCTTC.

This clone was seen a single time. This chain joins TRBV7-8 and TRBJ2-7; D may be TRBD2 (5 bases). The CDR3 has 13 amino acids. The V gene's germline CDR1 is SGHVS and CDR2 FQNEAQ. V was pared by 5 bases and J by 4 bases, with 12 bases between. CDR3 in amino acids: CASSPSGLYEQYF. The DNA of the CDR3 is TGTGCCAGCAGCCCCAGTGGACTTTACGAGCAGTACTTC.

The rearrangement joins TRBV6-5 to TRBJ1-6; D is undetermined. There are 16 residues in the CDR3. V lost 3 bases, J lost 5 bases, and 14 bases lay in between. Per germline, CDR1 MNHEY and CDR2 SVGAGI. The CDR3: CASSYTAGSNNSPLHF. The DNA of the CDR3 is TGTGCCAGCAGTTATACTGCGGGTTCAAATAATTCACCCCTCCACTTT.

This clone was seen a single time. The CDR3 DNA follows: TGTGCCAGCAGCTGGGAAGGGAACACTGAAGCTTTCTTT. It encodes CASSWEGNTEAFF. This chain links TRBV7-9 with TRBJ1-1; D unclear. V was cut by 4 bases and J by 1 base, with 7 bases left in between. This CDR3 comprises 13 residues. Germline CDR1 is SEHNR and CDR2 is FQNEAQ (reference sequence).

J is TRBJ2-7 and V is TRBV6-5; the match to TRBD1 covers 7 bases. This CDR3 has 13 residues. The V gene's germline CDR1 is MNHEY and CDR2 SVGAGI. V trimming: 6 bases; J trimming: 3 bases; junction bases outside the gene matches: 5. The CDR3 DNA sequence: TGTGCCAGCAGGTCGGGACAGCTCTACGAGCAGTACTTC. Translating gives CASRSGQLYEQYF.

The chain is built from TRBV15 and TRBJ2-2; no reliable D call. V was shortened by 0 bases and J by 2 bases, with 7 bases between the two germline ends. CDR3 length: 15 amino acids. Germline CDR1 LNHNV, CDR2 YYDKDF (reference sequence). As DNA, the CDR3 is TGTGCCACCAGCAGAGATTGGCCTAACACCGGGGAGCTGTTTTTT. Residues: CATSRDWPNTGELFF.

This clone was seen once. The CDR3 DNA is TGTGCCAGCAGCTCGGGACTAGCGGGGGGGCCTTATACGCAGTATTTT. Translation gives CASSSGLAGGPYTQYF. V is TRBV7-2 and J is TRBJ2-3; TRBD2 matches at 16 bases. V gave up 4 bases and J gave up 7 bases; unmatched junction bases: 5. Germline V CDR1 and CDR2: SGHTA, FQGNSA. The CDR3 is 16 residues long.

The rearrangement uses TRBV5-1 and TRBJ1-1; D ambiguous. V gave up 0 bases and J gave up 6 bases, with 12 bases separating them. This CDR3 comprises 14 residues. Germline loops: CDR1 SGHRS, CDR2 YFSETQ. The CDR3 region has the DNA TGCGCCAGCAGCTTGGCCAATAAGGTCCCTGAAGCTTTCTTT. It specifies CASSLANKVPEAFF.

The chain carries TRBV6-6 and TRBJ1-1; 10 positions agree with TRBD1. Germline values: CDR1 MNHNY, CDR2 SVGAGI (reference sequence). The J segment lost 1 base and the V segment lost 6 bases, leaving 8 bases of the junction unmatched. The CDR3 is 16 residues long. The CDR3 DNA is TGTGCCAGCAGGCGCGACAGGGGGCCCCGGAACACTGAAGCTTTCTTT. Translating gives CASRRDRGPRNTEAFF.

The chain combines TRBV6-1 with TRBJ2-7; no reliable D call. V lost 8 bases, J lost 1 base, and 3 bases lay in between. The CDR3 covers 10 residues. The germline V gene encodes CDR1 MNHNS and CDR2 SASEGT. DNA of the CDR3: TGTGCCAGCGGATCCTACGAGCAGTACTTC. Amino acid sequence: CASGSYEQYF.

The chain couples TRBV5-4 to TRBJ2-1, with 8 bases matching TRBD2. The CDR3 is made up of 15 amino acids. CDR1 is SGHNT, CDR2 YYREEE, per germline (reference sequence). Trimming took 3 bases from V and 4 from J; bases not matched to a gene: 6. CDR3 sequence reads: CASSSGTSFYNEQFF. CDR3 DNA sequence: TGTGCCAGCAGCTCCGGGACTAGTTTTTACAATGAGCAGTTCTTC. Variable domain in full (rest from reference TRBV5-4 and TRBJ2-1): ETGVTQSPTHLIKTRGQQVTLRCSSQSGHNTVSWYQQALGQGPQFIFQYYREEENGRGNFPPRFSGLQFPNYSSELNVNALELDDSALYLCASSSGTSFYNEQFFGPGTRLTVL.

The chain has TRBV18 and TRBJ1-4, with 12 bases that match TRBD1. Losses at the gene ends were 0 bases for V and 7 bases for J; bases not matched to a gene: 0. Germline CDR1 and CDR2: KGHSH and LQKENI. The CDR3 covers 15 residues. The CDR3 spells CASSPPGQGAEKLFF. Written as DNA, the CDR3 is TGTGCCAGCTCACCACCGGGACAGGGGGCTGAAAAACTGTTTTTT.

V gene TRBV2 combines with J gene TRBJ1-2, with TRBD1 matching 7 bases. This CDR3 spans 13 amino acids. Germline V CDR1 and CDR2: SNHLY, FYNNEI. With 3 bases clipped from V and 5 bases from J, the junction kept 3 bases outside the gene matches. This CDR3 is CASSEGTAYGYTF. The CDR3 DNA follows: TGTGCCAGCAGTGAGGGGACAGCTTATGGCTACACCTTC.

This rearrangement joins TRBV5-4 to TRBJ1-6; perhaps TRBD1 as D (6 bases). The CDR3 consists of 15 residues. Germline values: CDR1 SGHNT, CDR2 YYREEE (reference sequence). V was clipped by 4 bases and J by 3 bases, with 11 bases between them. The CDR3 DNA reads as TGTGCCAGCAGCCTGGGACAAAACTATAATTCACCCCTCCACTTT. It specifies CASSLGQNYNSPLHF.

V gene TRBV7-9 combines with J gene TRBJ2-1; TRBD2 is a possible D gene (5 bases). The CDR3 sequence is 15 residues long. Germline values: CDR1 SEHNR, CDR2 FQNEAQ (reference sequence). The V end was cut by 5 bases, the J end by 6 bases, with 17 bases between. CDR3 sequence: CASSNGLGRVNEQFF. The CDR3 region has the DNA TGTGCCAGCAGCAACGGACTGGGAAGGGTCAATGAGCAGTTCTTC.

Only one count was recorded for this clone. This chain connects TRBV28 to TRBJ1-5, with D possibly being TRBD1 (6 bases). V lost 7 bases to trimming and J lost 3 bases, with 13 bases between them. Per germline, CDR1 MDHEN and CDR2 SYDVKM. The length of the CDR3 is 14 residues. The CDR3 here is CASTKRGFNQPQHF. The CDR3 nucleotides read TGTGCCAGCACCAAAAGGGGGTTCAATCAGCCCCAGCATTTT.

The chain employs TRBV6-1 and TRBJ1-5, with D maybe TRBD1 (5 bases). V was trimmed by 6 bases and J by 1 base, leaving 10 bases between them. CDR3 length: 14 amino acids. Germline V gives CDR1 MNHNS, CDR2 SASEGT. CDR3 in DNA: TGTGCCAGCAGCTGGGGGAGCAGCAATCAGCCCCAGCATTTT. Amino acid sequence: CASSWGSSNQPQHF.

This chain joins TRBV5-5 and TRBJ1-5; D is ambiguous. The CDR3 is 14 residues long. The germline CDR1 and CDR2 sequences are SGHKS and YYEKEE (reference sequence). The ends were cut back, 0 bases at V and 6 bases at J, with 10 bases in the middle. The CDR3 loop is CASSLALGLQPQHF. The CDR3 region has the DNA TGTGCCAGCAGCTTGGCCTTAGGGCTTCAGCCCCAGCATTTT.

The chain is built from TRBV30 and TRBJ1-4; D may be TRBD1 (5 bases). CDR1 and CDR2 from the germline V gene are GTSNPN and SVGIG (reference sequence). V was shortened by 8 bases and J by 5 bases, with 9 bases between the two germline ends. The CDR3 consists of 11 residues. In DNA, the CDR3 is TGTGCCACGGGGCAAAATGAAAAACTGTTTTTT. Amino acids: CATGQNEKLFF.

This sequence joins TRBV7-2 and TRBJ2-1, with 7 bases identical to TRBD1. The length of the CDR3 is 14 residues. From germline, CDR1 is SGHTA and CDR2 FQGNSA. V trimming: 5 bases; J trimming: 7 bases; junction bases outside the gene matches: 8. In DNA form, the CDR3 reads TGTGCCAGCAGCGGGACAGTTTCGTGGAATGAGCAGTTCTTC. It yields the protein CASSGTVSWNEQFF.

The chain is built from TRBV19 and TRBJ1-2; the match to TRBD1 covers 7 bases. V lost 5 bases, J lost 7 bases, and 4 bases stayed unmatched. CDR1 is LNHDA and CDR2 is SQIVND in the germline V gene (reference sequence). The CDR3 is 12 amino acids. CDR3 bases: TGTGCCAGTAGTCCGGGACAGTTTGGCTACACCTTC. Translated: CASSPGQFGYTF.